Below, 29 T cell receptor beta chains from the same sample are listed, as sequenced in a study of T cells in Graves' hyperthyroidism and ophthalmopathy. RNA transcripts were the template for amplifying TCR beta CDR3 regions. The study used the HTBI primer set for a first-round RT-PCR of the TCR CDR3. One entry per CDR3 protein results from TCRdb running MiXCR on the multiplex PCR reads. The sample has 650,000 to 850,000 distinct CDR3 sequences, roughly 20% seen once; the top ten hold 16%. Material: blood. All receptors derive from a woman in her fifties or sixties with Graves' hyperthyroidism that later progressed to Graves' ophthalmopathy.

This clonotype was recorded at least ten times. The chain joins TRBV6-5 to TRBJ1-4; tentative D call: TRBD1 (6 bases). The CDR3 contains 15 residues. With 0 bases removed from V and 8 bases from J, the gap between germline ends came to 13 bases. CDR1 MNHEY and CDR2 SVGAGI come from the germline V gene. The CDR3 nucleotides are TGTGCCAGCAGTTACTCGTGGGGGCTAGACGAAAAACTGTTTTTT. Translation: CASSYSWGLDEKLFF.

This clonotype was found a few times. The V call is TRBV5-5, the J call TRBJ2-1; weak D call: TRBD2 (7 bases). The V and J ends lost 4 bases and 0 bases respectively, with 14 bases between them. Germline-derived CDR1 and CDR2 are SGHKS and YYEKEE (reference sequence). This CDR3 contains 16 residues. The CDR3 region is CASSPEGGSSYNEQFF. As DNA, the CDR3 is TGTGCCAGCAGCCCGGAGGGGGGGAGCTCCTACAATGAGCAGTTCTTC.

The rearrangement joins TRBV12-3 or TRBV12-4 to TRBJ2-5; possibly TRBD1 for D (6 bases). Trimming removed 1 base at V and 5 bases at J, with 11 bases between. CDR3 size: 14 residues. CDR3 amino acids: CASSLEGGSETQYF. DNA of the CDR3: TGTGCCAGCAGTTTAGAAGGGGGTTCCGAGACCCAGTACTTC.

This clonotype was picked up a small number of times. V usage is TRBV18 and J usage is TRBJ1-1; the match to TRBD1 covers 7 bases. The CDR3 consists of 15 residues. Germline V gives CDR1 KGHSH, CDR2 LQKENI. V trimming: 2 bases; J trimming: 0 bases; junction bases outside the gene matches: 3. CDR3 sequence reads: CASSPTGDMNTEAFF. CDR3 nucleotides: TGTGCCAGCTCACCAACAGGGGACATGAACACTGAAGCTTTCTTT. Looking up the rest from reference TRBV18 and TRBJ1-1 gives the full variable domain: NAGVMQNPRHLVRRRGQEARLRCSPMKGHSHVYWYRQLPEEGLKFMVYLQKENIIDESGMPKERFSAEFPKEGPSILRIQQVVRGDSAAYFCASSPTGDMNTEAFFGQGTRLTVV.

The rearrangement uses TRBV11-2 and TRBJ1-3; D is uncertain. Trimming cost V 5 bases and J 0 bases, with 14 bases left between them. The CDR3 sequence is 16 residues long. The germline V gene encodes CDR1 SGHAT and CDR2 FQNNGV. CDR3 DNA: TGTGCCAGCAGCCAGCTTGGGGAAAGCTCTGGAAACACCATATATTTT. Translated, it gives CASSQLGESSGNTIYF.

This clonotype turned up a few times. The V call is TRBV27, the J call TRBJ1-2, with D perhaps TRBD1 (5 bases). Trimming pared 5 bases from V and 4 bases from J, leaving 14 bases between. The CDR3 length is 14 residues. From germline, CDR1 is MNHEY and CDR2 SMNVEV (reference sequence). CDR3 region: CASSRGPLGYGYTF. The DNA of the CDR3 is TGTGCCAGCAGTCGGGGACCCCTGGGCTATGGCTACACCTTC.

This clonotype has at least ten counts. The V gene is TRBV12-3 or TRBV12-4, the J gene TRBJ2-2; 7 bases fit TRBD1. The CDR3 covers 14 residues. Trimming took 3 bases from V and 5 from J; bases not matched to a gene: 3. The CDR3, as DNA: TGTGCCAGCAGTTTTGACAGGGTTACCGGGGAGCTGTTTTTT. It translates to CASSFDRVTGELFF.

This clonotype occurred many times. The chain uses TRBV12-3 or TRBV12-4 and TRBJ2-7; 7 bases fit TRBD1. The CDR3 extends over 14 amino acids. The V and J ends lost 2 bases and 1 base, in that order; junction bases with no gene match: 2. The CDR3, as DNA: TGTGCCAGCAGTTTAAACAGGGGTTCCTACGAGCAGTACTTC. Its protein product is CASSLNRGSYEQYF.

The DNA for the CDR3 is TGTGCCAGCAGTGCCCGGGACCTGGGAGGGTACGAGCAGTACTTC. Its protein product is CASSARDLGGYEQYF. The chain carries TRBV5-8 and TRBJ2-7; 7 positions agree with TRBD2. CDR3 size: 15 residues. V trimming: 5 bases; J trimming: 4 bases; junction bases outside the gene matches: 12. Germline CDR1 is SGHTS and CDR2 is YDEGEE.

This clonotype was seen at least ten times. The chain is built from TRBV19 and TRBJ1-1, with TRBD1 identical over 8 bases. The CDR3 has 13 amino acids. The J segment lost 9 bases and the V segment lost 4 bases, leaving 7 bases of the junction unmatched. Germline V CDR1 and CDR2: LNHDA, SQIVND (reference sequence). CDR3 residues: CASSSLGQDKAFF. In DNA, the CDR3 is TGTGCCAGTAGTAGCCTGGGACAGGACAAAGCTTTCTTT.

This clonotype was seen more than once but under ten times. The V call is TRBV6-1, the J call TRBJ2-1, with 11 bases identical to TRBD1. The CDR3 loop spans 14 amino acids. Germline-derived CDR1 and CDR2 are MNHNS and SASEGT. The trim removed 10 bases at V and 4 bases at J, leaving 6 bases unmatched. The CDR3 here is CATTRDRGYNEQFF. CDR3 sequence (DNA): TGTGCCACTACCCGGGACAGGGGGTACAATGAGCAGTTCTTC.

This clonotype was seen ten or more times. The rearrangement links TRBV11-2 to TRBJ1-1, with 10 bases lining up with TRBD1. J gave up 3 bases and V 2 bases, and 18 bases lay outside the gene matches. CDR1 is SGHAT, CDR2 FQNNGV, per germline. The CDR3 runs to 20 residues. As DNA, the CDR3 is TGTGCCAGCAGCTTATTATCGCCGAGGAGACAGGGGGCGACGGACACTGAAGCTTTCTTT. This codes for CASSLLSPRRQGATDTEAFF.

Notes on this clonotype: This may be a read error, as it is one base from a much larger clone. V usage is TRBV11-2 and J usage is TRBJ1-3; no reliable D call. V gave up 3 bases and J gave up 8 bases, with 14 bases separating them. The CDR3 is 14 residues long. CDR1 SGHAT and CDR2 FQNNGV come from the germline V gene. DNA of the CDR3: TGTGCCAGCAGCTTTGATGAAGGGCGGGACACCATATATTTT. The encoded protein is CASSFDEGRDTIYF. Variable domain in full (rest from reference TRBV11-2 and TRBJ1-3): EAGVAQSPRYKIIEKRQSVAFWCNPISGHATLYWYQQILGQGPKLLIQFQNNGVVDDSQLPKDRFSAERLKGVDSTLKIQPAKLEDSAVYLCASSFDEGRDTIYFGEGSWLTVV.

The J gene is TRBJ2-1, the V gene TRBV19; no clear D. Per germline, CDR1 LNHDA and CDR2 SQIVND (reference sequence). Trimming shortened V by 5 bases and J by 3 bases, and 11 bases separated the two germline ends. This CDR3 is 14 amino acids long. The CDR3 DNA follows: TGTGCCAGTAGTGCCGGTCAGTTCTACAATGAGCAGTTCTTC. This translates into CASSAGQFYNEQFF.

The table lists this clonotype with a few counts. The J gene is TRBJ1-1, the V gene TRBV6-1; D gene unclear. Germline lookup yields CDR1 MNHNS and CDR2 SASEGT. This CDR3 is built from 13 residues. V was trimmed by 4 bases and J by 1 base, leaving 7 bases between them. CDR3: CASSARTNTEAFF. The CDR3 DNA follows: TGTGCCAGCAGTGCACGGACGAACACTGAAGCTTTCTTT.

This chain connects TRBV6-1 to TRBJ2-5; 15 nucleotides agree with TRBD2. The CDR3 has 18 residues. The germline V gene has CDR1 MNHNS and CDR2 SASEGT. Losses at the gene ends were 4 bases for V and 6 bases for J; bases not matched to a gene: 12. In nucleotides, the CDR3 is TGTGCCAGCAGTGCAGGGACTAGCGGGGGGTCAGGTAGGAAGACCCAGTACTTC. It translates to CASSAGTSGGSGRKTQYF.

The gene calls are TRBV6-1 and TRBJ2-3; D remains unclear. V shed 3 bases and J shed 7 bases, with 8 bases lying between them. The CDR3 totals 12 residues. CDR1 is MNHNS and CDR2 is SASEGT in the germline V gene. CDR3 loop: CASSDLGNTQYF. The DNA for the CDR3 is TGTGCCAGCAGTGATTTAGGGAATACGCAGTATTTT.

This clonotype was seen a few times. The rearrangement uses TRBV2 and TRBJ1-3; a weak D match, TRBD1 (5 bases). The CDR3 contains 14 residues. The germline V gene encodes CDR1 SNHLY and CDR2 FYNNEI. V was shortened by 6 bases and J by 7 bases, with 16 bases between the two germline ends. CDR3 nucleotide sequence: TGTGCCAGCAGCCGGGACGCCGGAGGGAACACCATATATTTT. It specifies CASSRDAGGNTIYF.

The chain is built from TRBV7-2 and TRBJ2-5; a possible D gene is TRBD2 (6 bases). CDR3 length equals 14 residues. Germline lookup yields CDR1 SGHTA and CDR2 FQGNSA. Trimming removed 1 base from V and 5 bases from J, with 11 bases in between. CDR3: CASSLGIGRETQYF. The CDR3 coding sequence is TGTGCCAGCAGCTTAGGAATAGGGAGGGAGACCCAGTACTTC.

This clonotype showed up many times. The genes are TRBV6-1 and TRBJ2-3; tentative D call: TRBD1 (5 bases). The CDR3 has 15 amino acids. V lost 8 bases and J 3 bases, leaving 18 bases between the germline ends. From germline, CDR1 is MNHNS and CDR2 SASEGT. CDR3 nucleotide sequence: TGTGCCAGCGCCACAGGCTACCTCCCGACAGATACGCAGTATTTT. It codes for CASATGYLPTDTQYF.

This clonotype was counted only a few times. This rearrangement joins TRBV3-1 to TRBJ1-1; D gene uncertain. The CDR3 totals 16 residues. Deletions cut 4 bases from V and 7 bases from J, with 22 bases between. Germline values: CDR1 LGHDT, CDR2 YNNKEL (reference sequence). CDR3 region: CASSPLSRTLSVEAFF. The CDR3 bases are TGTGCCAGCAGCCCCCTGTCGCGCACCCTTTCTGTTGAAGCTTTCTTT.

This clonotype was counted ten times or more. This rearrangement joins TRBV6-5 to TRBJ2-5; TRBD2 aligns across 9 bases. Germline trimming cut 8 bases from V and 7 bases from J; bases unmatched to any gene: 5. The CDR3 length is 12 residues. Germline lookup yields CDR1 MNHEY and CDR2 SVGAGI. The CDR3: CASAGGRGTQYF. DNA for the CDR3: TGTGCCAGCGCGGGGGGGCGGGGGACCCAGTACTTC.

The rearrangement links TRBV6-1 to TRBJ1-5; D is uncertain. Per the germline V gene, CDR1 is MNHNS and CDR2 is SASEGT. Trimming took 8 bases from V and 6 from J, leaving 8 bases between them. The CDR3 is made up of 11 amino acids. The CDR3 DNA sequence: TGTGCCAGCGCCTCAGGTCAGCCCCAGCATTTT. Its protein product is CASASGQPQHF.

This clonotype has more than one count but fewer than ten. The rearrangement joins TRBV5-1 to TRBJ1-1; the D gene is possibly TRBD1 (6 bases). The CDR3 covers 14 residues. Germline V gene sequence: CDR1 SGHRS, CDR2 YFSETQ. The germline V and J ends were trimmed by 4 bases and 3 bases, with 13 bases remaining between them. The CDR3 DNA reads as TGCGCCAGCAGCCCACAGGGTACTCACACTGAAGCTTTCTTT. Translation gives CASSPQGTHTEAFF.

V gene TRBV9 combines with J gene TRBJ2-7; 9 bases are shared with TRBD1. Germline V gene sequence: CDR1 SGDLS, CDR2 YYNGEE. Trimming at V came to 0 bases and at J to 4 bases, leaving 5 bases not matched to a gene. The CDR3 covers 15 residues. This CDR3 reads CASSVEDRGFYEQYF. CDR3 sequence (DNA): TGTGCCAGCAGCGTAGAGGACAGGGGTTTTTACGAGCAGTACTTC.

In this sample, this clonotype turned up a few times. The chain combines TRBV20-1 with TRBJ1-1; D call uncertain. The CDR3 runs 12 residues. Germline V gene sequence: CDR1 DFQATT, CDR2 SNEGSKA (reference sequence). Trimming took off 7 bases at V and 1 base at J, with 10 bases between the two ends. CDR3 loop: CSGRETNTEAFF. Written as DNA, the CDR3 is TGCAGTGGACGGGAGACGAACACTGAAGCTTTCTTT.

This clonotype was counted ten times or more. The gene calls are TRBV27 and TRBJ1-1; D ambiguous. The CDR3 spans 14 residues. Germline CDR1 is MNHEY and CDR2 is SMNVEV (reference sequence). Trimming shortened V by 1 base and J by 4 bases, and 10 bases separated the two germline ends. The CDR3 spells CASSLWVQSTEAFF. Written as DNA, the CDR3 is TGTGCCAGCAGTTTATGGGTTCAGAGCACTGAAGCTTTCTTT.

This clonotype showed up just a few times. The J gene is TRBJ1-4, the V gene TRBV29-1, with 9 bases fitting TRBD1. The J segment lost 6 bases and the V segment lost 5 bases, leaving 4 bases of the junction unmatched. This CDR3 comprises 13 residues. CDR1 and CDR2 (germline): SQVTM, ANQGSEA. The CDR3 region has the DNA TGCAGCGTTAAACAGGGGGCCGATGAAAAACTGTTTTTT. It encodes CSVKQGADEKLFF.

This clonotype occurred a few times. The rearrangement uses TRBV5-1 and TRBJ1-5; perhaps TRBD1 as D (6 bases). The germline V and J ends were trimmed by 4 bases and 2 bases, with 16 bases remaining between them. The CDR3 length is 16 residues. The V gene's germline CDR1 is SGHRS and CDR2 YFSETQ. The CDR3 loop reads CASSPTSRGGNQPQHF. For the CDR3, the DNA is TGCGCCAGCAGCCCGACCTCGAGGGGGGGCAATCAGCCCCAGCATTTT. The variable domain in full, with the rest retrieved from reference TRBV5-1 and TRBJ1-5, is KAGVTQTPRYLIKTRGQQVTLSCSPISGHRSVSWYQQTPGQGLQFLFEYFSETQRNKGNFPGRFSGRQFSNSRSEMNVSTLELGDSALYLCASSPTSRGGNQPQHFGDGTRLSIL.